Listed here are 32 T cell receptor beta chains from one sample, sequenced in a study of T cells in Graves' hyperthyroidism and ophthalmopathy. Researchers took RNA transcripts and amplified the TCR beta CDR3 regions from them. HTBI primers were employed in a first-round RT-PCR of the TCR CDR3. TCRdb re-called the multiplex PCR reads with MiXCR, one entry per CDR3 protein. The sample includes approximately 610,000 distinct CDR3 sequences, about 15% seen only once; the top ten take 3.5% to 4.5%. The material sequenced was blood. These receptors were collected from a woman aged 40 to 49 with Graves' ophthalmopathy.

This clonotype occurred many times. The V call is TRBV6-2 or TRBV6-3, the J call TRBJ2-5, with no clear D. V was pared by 4 bases and J by 2 bases, with 8 bases between. Germline V CDR1 and CDR2: MNHEY, SVGEGT. The CDR3 is 13 amino acids. The CDR3 region is CASSFGFQETQYF. As DNA, the CDR3 is TGTGCCAGCAGTTTTGGATTTCAAGAGACCCAGTACTTC.

This clonotype appeared many times. V is TRBV9 and J is TRBJ2-5; no firm D call. Germline V gives CDR1 SGDLS, CDR2 YYNGEE. Trimming took 4 bases from V and 0 from J, leaving 10 bases between them. This CDR3 contains 14 residues. CDR3: CASSPRSYQETQYF. Here the CDR3 DNA reads TGTGCCAGCAGCCCCCGTAGCTACCAAGAGACCCAGTACTTC.

Ten or more counts support this clonotype. The chain links TRBV6-5 to TRBJ2-5, with D tentatively TRBD2 (6 bases). Germline lookup yields CDR1 MNHEY and CDR2 SVGAGI. The CDR3 has 14 amino acids. V was clipped by 4 bases and J by 5 bases, with 14 bases between them. CDR3 DNA sequence: TGTGCCAGCAGTTCCATGGGGGGAGCCGAGACCCAGTACTTC. Its protein product is CASSSMGGAETQYF.

This clonotype was seen a few times. The rearrangement uses TRBV6-2 or TRBV6-3 and TRBJ2-2; 9 nucleotides line up with TRBD2. Trimming cost V 7 bases and J 4 bases; bases outside gene matches: 4. Germline V CDR1 and CDR2: MNHEY, SVGEGT. The CDR3 extends over 14 amino acids. The CDR3 is CASNLAGITGELFF. The CDR3 DNA is TGTGCCAGCAACCTAGCGGGGATCACCGGGGAGCTGTTTTTT.

Many counts were recorded for this clonotype. The gene calls are TRBV7-9 and TRBJ2-7, with 12 bases identical to TRBD2. The CDR3 is 15 amino acids. CDR1 and CDR2 (germline): SEHNR, FQNEAQ (reference sequence). Losses at the gene ends were 5 bases for V and 5 bases for J; bases not matched to a gene: 7. CDR3 in amino acids: CASSPGLAGIHEQYF. CDR3 bases: TGTGCCAGCAGCCCAGGACTAGCGGGAATCCACGAGCAGTACTTC.

This clonotype occurred a few times. A junction boundary mismatches the germline segment, possibly from a read error. J is TRBJ1-1 and V is TRBV15; tentatively, D is TRBD1 (6 bases). CDR1 and CDR2 from the germline V gene are LNHNV and YYDKDF (reference sequence). This CDR3 contains 18 residues. CDR3 region: CATSGEGHGGILDTEAFF. CDR3 DNA: TGTGCCACCAGCGGAGAGGGACACGGGGGGATTTTGGACACTGAAGCTTTCTTT.

This clonotype came up many times. The chain combines TRBV20-1 with TRBJ1-2; 9 bases align to TRBD1. The CDR3 runs to 13 residues. Germline V gene sequence: CDR1 DFQATT, CDR2 SNEGSKA (reference sequence). V shed 3 bases, J shed 8 bases, and the junction held 7 bases outside the gene matches. Here the CDR3 reads CSASLQGAGGYTF. Here the CDR3 DNA reads TGCAGTGCTAGCCTACAGGGGGCGGGGGGCTACACCTTC.

This clonotype was recorded at least ten times. The CDR3 loop is CASSRTAEARGETQYF. DNA for the CDR3: TGTGCCAGCTCACGTACGGCGGAAGCTCGGGGAGAGACCCAGTACTTC. The V gene is TRBV18, the J gene TRBJ2-5; the D gene is possibly TRBD2 (5 bases). This CDR3 is 16 amino acids long. Germline-derived CDR1 and CDR2 are KGHSH and LQKENI. V lost 4 bases and J lost 4, with 19 bases in between. The full variable domain, with the rest looked up from reference TRBV18 and TRBJ2-5, is NAGVMQNPRHLVRRRGQEARLRCSPMKGHSHVYWYRQLPEEGLKFMVYLQKENIIDESGMPKERFSAEFPKEGPSILRIQQVVRGDSAAYFCASSRTAEARGETQYFGPGTRLLVL.

This clonotype appeared many times. V gene TRBV11-2 combines with J gene TRBJ2-7, with D hard to call. The germline CDR1 and CDR2 sequences are SGHAT and FQNNGV. This CDR3 is built from 11 residues. The V gene lost 7 bases and the J gene lost 5 bases, with 9 bases spanning the gap. The CDR3 DNA sequence: TGTGCCAGCACTTGGGTTCACGAGCAGTACTTC. Translated: CASTWVHEQYF.

This clonotype was seen a single time. The CDR3 spells CASSVVRTGQSMEAFF. DNA for the CDR3: TGTGCCAGCAGTGTCGTGCGTACGGGACAGAGCATGGAAGCTTTCTTT. The chain recombines TRBV6-1 with TRBJ1-1, with 7 bases matching TRBD1. Trimming cost V 4 bases and J 8 bases; bases outside gene matches: 16. Per germline, CDR1 MNHNS and CDR2 SASEGT. This CDR3 spans 16 amino acids.

This clonotype was recorded many times. The rearrangement uses TRBV12-3 or TRBV12-4 and TRBJ2-3, with D possibly TRBD1 on 5 matching bases. The V gene lost 6 bases and the J gene lost 3 bases, with 13 bases spanning the gap. The CDR3 has 14 amino acids. CDR3 loop: CASSPSGMTDTQYF. CDR3 DNA sequence: TGTGCCAGCAGCCCGTCAGGGATGACAGATACGCAGTATTTT.

This clonotype was seen a few times. The chain joins TRBV10-3 to TRBJ2-2; TRBD1 or TRBD2 may be the D gene (5 bases each). The CDR3 runs 14 residues. Germline V gene lookup returns CDR1 ENHRY and CDR2 SYGVKD. The V gene lost 6 bases and the J gene lost 7 bases, with 15 bases spanning the gap. CDR3 protein: CAISDLSGLGELFF. The CDR3 region has the DNA TGTGCCATCAGCGACCTCTCGGGGCTCGGGGAGCTGTTTTTT.

This clonotype was counted ten times or more. The CDR3 reads CASSSVSYEQYF. In DNA form, the CDR3 reads TGTGCCAGCAGTTCTGTTTCCTACGAGCAGTACTTC. The chain employs TRBV6-2 or TRBV6-3 and TRBJ2-7; D gene unclear. Germline loops: CDR1 MNHEY, CDR2 SVGEGT. The V end was cut by 4 bases, the J end by 1 base, with 5 bases between. CDR3 length equals 12 residues.

This clonotype occurred many times. The rearrangement uses TRBV6-1 and TRBJ1-2; the D is unclear. The CDR3 totals 15 residues. Germline assignment: CDR1 MNHNS and CDR2 SASEGT. V was pared by 6 bases and J by 4 bases, with 18 bases between. CDR3 residues: CASSISGRSTYGYTF. The CDR3 coding sequence is TGTGCCAGCAGCATATCTGGCAGGTCGACCTATGGCTACACCTTC.

The sample holds many counts of this clonotype. The V gene is TRBV7-8, the J gene TRBJ1-1; the D is unclear. The germline gives CDR1 SGHVS, CDR2 FQNEAQ. Trimming shortened V by 1 base and J by 8 bases, and 14 bases separated the two germline ends. The CDR3 is 14 amino acids. CDR3 bases: TGTGCCAGCAGCTTAGGGACGCTGACACTGGAAGCTTTCTTT. This codes for CASSLGTLTLEAFF.

V gene TRBV6-5 combines with J gene TRBJ1-1; D is unresolved. The length of the CDR3 is 12 residues. Germline V gene data show CDR1 as MNHEY and CDR2 as SVGAGI. V was trimmed by 6 bases and J by 3 bases, leaving 8 bases between them. CDR3 residues: CASRDSDTEAFF. The CDR3 DNA follows: TGTGCCAGCAGGGACTCGGACACTGAAGCTTTCTTT.

The chain uses TRBV19 and TRBJ2-2; D tentatively reads TRBD1 or TRBD2 (5 bases each). The V gene's germline CDR1 is LNHDA and CDR2 SQIVND (reference sequence). CDR3 length: 13 amino acids. V gave up 5 bases and J gave up 14 bases, with 18 bases separating them. As DNA, the CDR3 is TGTGCCAGTAGTGATACCGGGACGGATACCCTGTTTTTT. Translating gives CASSDTGTDTLFF.

This clonotype showed up many times. This chain connects TRBV15 to TRBJ1-3; the D is unclear. CDR1 and CDR2 from the germline V gene are LNHNV and YYDKDF (reference sequence). This CDR3 region has 16 residues. Between the trimmed V and J ends, which lost 0 bases and 0 bases, there was a span of 9 bases. DNA of the CDR3: TGTGCCACCAGCAGAGATGACACGAGCTCTGGAAACACCATATATTTT. Translating gives CATSRDDTSSGNTIYF.

This clonotype was recorded many times. DNA of the CDR3: TGTGCCAGCAGCCAAAATTGGGATAGCAATCAGCCCCAGCATTTT. Translating gives CASSQNWDSNQPQHF. The chain carries TRBV4-2 and TRBJ1-5; no firm D call. Trimming cost V 2 bases and J 0 bases, with 8 bases left between them. Germline-derived CDR1 and CDR2 are LGHNA and YNFKEQ. The CDR3 loop spans 15 amino acids.

This clonotype was seen ten or more times. The V gene is TRBV28, the J gene TRBJ2-7; D might be TRBD1 or TRBD2, each matching 5 bases. The CDR3 has 15 residues. The V end lost 6 bases, the J end lost 1 base, and 16 bases lay between the germline ends. From germline, CDR1 is MDHEN and CDR2 SYDVKM. CDR3 sequence (DNA): TGTGCCAGCAGAGTTTCCGGGACGGAATCCTACGAGCAGTACTTC. This codes for CASRVSGTESYEQYF.

This clonotype was observed at least ten times. This chain connects TRBV6-2 or TRBV6-3 to TRBJ2-1, with a possible D match to TRBD2 (5 bases). The V end lost 8 bases, the J end lost 0 bases, and 8 bases lay between the germline ends. This CDR3 contains 13 residues. Per germline, CDR1 MNHEY and CDR2 SVGEGT. The CDR3 DNA reads TGTGCCAGCGGGAGCTACTCCTACAATGAGCAGTTCTTC. Its protein product is CASGSYSYNEQFF.

Ten or more counts support this clonotype. V gene TRBV20-1 combines with J gene TRBJ2-3; 9 bases match TRBD1. This CDR3 is 13 amino acids long. Germline lookup yields CDR1 DFQATT and CDR2 SNEGSKA (reference sequence). Trimming at V came to 6 bases and at J to 9 bases, leaving 10 bases not matched to a gene. In DNA form, the CDR3 reads TGCAGTGCCAATAACAGGGGGCTAAGGACGCAGTATTTT. Amino acid sequence: CSANNRGLRTQYF.

In this sample, this clonotype turned up many times. J is TRBJ2-5 and V is TRBV12-3 or TRBV12-4; D may match TRBD1 or TRBD2 (5 bases each). Trimming removed 7 bases from V and 1 base from J, with 10 bases in between. This CDR3 comprises 13 residues. This chain's CDR3 is CASTSGLQETQYF. In DNA, the CDR3 is TGTGCCAGCACCTCGGGGCTCCAAGAGACCCAGTACTTC.

This clonotype was seen ten or more times. The V and J genes are TRBV12-3 or TRBV12-4 and TRBJ1-2; possibly TRBD1 for D (6 bases). The CDR3 has 14 residues. Trimming left V 3 bases short and J 7 bases short, with 15 bases between. The CDR3 region is CASSFWGRVLGYTF. The CDR3 nucleotides read TGTGCCAGCAGTTTTTGGGGGCGCGTGCTTGGCTACACCTTC.

This clonotype was picked up many times. At one of its ends the junction is not consistent with the germline gene, which may arise from a read error. The chain has TRBV6-2 or TRBV6-3 and TRBJ1-5, with D hard to call. The CDR3 consists of 12 residues. CDR1 is MNHEY, CDR2 SVGEGT, per germline. The CDR3 here is CASSSSFQSQHF. DNA for the CDR3: TGTGCCAGCAGCAGCAGTTTTCAGTCCCAGCATTTT.

At least ten counts were recorded for this clonotype. This sequence joins TRBV24-1 and TRBJ2-5; 9 nucleotides align to TRBD2. The germline gives CDR1 KGHDR, CDR2 SFDVKD. J was trimmed by 4 bases and V by 3 bases; bases with no gene match: 5. The CDR3 contains 15 residues. CDR3 protein: CATSDPAGGRETQYF. In DNA, the CDR3 is TGTGCCACCAGTGATCCAGCGGGAGGAAGAGAGACCCAGTACTTC.

This clonotype appeared many times. The V gene is TRBV28, the J gene TRBJ2-7; 13 nucleotides line up with TRBD2. Germline values: CDR1 MDHEN, CDR2 SYDVKM. Trimming removed 6 bases from V and 1 base from J; junction bases left unmatched: 0. The CDR3 is made up of 14 amino acids. CDR3 region: CASRGLAGSYEQYF. Written as DNA, the CDR3 is TGTGCCAGCAGGGGACTAGCGGGGTCCTACGAGCAGTACTTC.

The chain employs TRBV6-1 and TRBJ1-5; unclear D gene. The ends were cut back, 5 bases at V and 9 bases at J, with 14 bases in the middle. The CDR3 is 13 residues long. CDR1 and CDR2 from the germline V gene are MNHNS and SASEGT. As DNA, the CDR3 is TGTGCCAGCAGTCCCAACGCGGATCGGCCCCAGCATTTT. This sequence encodes CASSPNADRPQHF.

This clonotype was counted between two and nine times. The chain couples TRBV12-3 or TRBV12-4 to TRBJ2-7; D possibly matches TRBD1 or TRBD2 (6 bases each). Deletions cut 5 bases from V and 4 bases from J, with 21 bases between. CDR3 length: 16 amino acids. In DNA form, the CDR3 reads TGTGCCAGCAGTCGCGACTCCGGAGGGGGAATGTACGAGCAGTACTTC. Translated, it gives CASSRDSGGGMYEQYF.

This clonotype was counted ten times or more. The rearrangement uses TRBV30 and TRBJ1-2; tentatively, D is TRBD1 (5 bases). The CDR3 totals 14 residues. Trimming took off 5 bases at V and 1 base at J, with 14 bases between the two ends. Germline-derived CDR1 and CDR2 are GTSNPN and SVGIG (reference sequence). The CDR3 nucleotides read TGTGCCTGGCACGGGACGGGGATTAACTATGGCTACACCTTC. Amino acid sequence: CAWHGTGINYGYTF.

This clonotype was seen a few times. The chain couples TRBV6-2 or TRBV6-3 to TRBJ1-1, with no clear D. The CDR3 runs 15 residues. Germline CDR1 MNHEY, CDR2 SVGEGT. V was pared by 4 bases and J by 2 bases, with 14 bases between. CDR3 DNA: TGTGCCAGCAGTTCCAGCCCAGGATCAAACACTGAAGCTTTCTTT. Amino acid sequence: CASSSSPGSNTEAFF.

In its sample, this clonotype was seen many times. The chain employs TRBV20-1 and TRBJ2-5; 8 bases match TRBD2. Germline V CDR1 and CDR2: DFQATT, SNEGSKA (reference sequence). This CDR3 has 14 residues. J gave up 5 bases and V 7 bases, and 12 bases lay outside the gene matches. CDR3 in DNA: TGCAGTGGGAGGGCGGGAGGCAGTCGGGAGACCCAGTACTTC. Translated: CSGRAGGSRETQYF.